This T cell receptor beta chain is drawn from a study of Ad26.COV2.S vaccination and SARS-CoV-2 variants. Overall study: Participants got Ad26.COV2.S intramuscularly, once or twice 56 days apart.

The repertoire was sequenced with immunoSEQ multiplex PCR; TCRdb's copy has only in-frame clones and lacks some. The sample shows approximately 480,000 clones, 87% of them seen only once. Documented treatment: roughly 19 received Ad26.COV2.S at low or high dose, single or two shots; a few received placebo; per-sample allocation not given. Repertoires come from day 63 after the first vaccine or placebo injection. Sample: peripheral blood, taken in a trial of Ad26.COV2.S vaccine versus placebo. This TCR was recovered from a person aged 18-60 years who received the Ad26.COV2.S COVID-19 vaccine or a placebo.

The CDR3 coding sequence is TGTGCCAGCAGTTTCCGGTATGGCTACACCTTC. Its protein product is CASSFRYGYTF. This sequence joins TRBV28 and TRBJ1-2, with D unclear. Looked up from germline, CDR1 is MDHEN and CDR2 is SYDVKM. The CDR3 extends over 11 amino acids. Trimming took 3 bases from V and 5 from J, leaving 4 bases between them.